The clone carrying this T cell receptor (beta chain) occurred a few times. Via MiXCR, TCRdb re-called the 5' RACE reads, giving one row per CDR3 protein. Found here are approximately 90,000 distinct CDR3 sequences, approximately 8.2% of them singletons; the top ten hold 6.9%. These data come from a study of spatial heterogeneity in lung cancer. Across the study: More beta-chain than alpha-chain sequences were consistently detected.

CDR1 is SNHLY and CDR2 is FYNNEI in the germline V gene. Trimming removed 4 bases at V and 9 bases at J, with 7 bases between. CDR3 length: 12 amino acids. The time point is: sample taken at primary tumor resection. Sequencing was performed on whole RNA extracted from tumor and nontumor lung tissue, or from frozen PBMC, and the material was left unsorted. The chain combines TRBV2 with TRBJ1-6; D is unresolved. The material was PBMCs, obtained at surgery. This TCR derives from a male donor with early-stage non-small cell lung cancer. The CDR3 loop is CASSVDGSPLHF. The CDR3 DNA reads as TGTGCCAGCAGTGTTGATGGTTCACCCCTCCACTTT.